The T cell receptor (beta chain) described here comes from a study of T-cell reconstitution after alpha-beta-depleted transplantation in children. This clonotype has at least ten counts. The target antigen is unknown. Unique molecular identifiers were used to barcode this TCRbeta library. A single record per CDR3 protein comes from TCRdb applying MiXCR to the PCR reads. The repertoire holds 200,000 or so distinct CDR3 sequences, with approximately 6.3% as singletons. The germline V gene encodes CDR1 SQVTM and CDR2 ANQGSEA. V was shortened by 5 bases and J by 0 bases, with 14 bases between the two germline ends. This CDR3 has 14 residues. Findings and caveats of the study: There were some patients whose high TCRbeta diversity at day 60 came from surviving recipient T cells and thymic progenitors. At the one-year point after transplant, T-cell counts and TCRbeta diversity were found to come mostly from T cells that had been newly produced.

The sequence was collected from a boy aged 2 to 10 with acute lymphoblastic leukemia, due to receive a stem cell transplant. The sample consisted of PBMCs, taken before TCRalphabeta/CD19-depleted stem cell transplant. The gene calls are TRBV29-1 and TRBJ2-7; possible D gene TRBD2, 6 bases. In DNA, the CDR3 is TGCAGCGTTTTACTTCGGGGGACCTCCTACGAGCAGTACTTC. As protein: CSVLLRGTSYEQYF.